This T cell receptor beta chain was identified during a study of shared clonotypes between healthy human individuals (dated by TCRdb to about 2020). For the study in its entirety: Two women and three men aged 18 to 49 years were included in the cohort. For each donor, CD4 naive and CD4 memory were each given three plates, CD8 naive was given two plates, and CD8 memory was given one plate. Leukapheresis yielded between about 0.94 and 10 billion PBMCs per donor. To estimate repertoire size and how much clonotypes are shared between individuals, the study performed deep sequencing of blood TCR repertoires from 4 to 6 healthy adults. To increase sequencing depth and limit assay-specific biases, TCR repertoire library preparation and sequencing were carried out by different laboratories using diverse techniques. Results the study describes overall, beyond this receptor: Rarefaction of sorted-subset datasets indicated incomplete sequencing despite the large sequencing depth. About 4.5% of naive CD4, approximately 3.7% of naive CD8, 2.3% of memory CD4, and over 0.35% of memory CD8 clonotypes were shared across a few donors. Pairwise subsampling indicated that sequencing depth was expected to affect the degree of clonotype sharing among donors. Larger estimated clonotype richness was generally found for naive subsets than for memory subsets. Because the study included a small number of donors, the genetic and exposure-history diversity represented was limited. Higher generation probabilities were observed for clonotypes shared by all four sorted-subset donors than for non-shared clonotypes. Sampling was restricted to blood, and TCR repertoires in tissues likely differ from the TCR repertoires found in blood.

The CDR3, cysteine through phenylalanine, is 15 amino acids long. Only CDR3 DNA remains: 45 bases, in frame from the first base. For CDR1 and CDR2, the germline V gene lists SNHLY and FYNNEI. Trimming at the junction amounts to 8 bases on V and 9 bases on J, and the germline ends lie 23 bases apart. Using the deep immunoSEQ assay, TCR CDR3 regions were amplified from genomic DNA by multiplex PCR. Genomic DNA extracted from each cell subset was distributed evenly over all wells of several immunoSEQ 96-well plates, and each plate served as one replicate. For sorted subsets, each replicate PCR was loaded with 200 to 250 ng genomic DNA, equivalent to roughly 30,000 T cell genomes. Purified libraries were measured with a Qubit 3.0 fluorometer, size-checked on a Bioanalyzer 2100, and measured again with the KAPA Library Quantification kit. Every immunoSEQ 96-well plate was sequenced on a dedicated single-read 150-cycle Illumina NextSeq 550 flow cell. The authors' analysis ran thus. Because the immunoSEQ output held only junctional sequences and lacked quality scores, the filtering could not match the filtering applied to full-length reads. To assign V/J genes and CDR3, sequences were annotated against IMGT germline references using PyIR, a Python wrapper for IgBLAST v1.9. Reads were removed for weak V/J assignments (E-value above 1e-6), missing CDR3, stop codons, out-of-frame junctions, or ambiguous translated residues. V3J clonotypes were defined by identical inferred V gene, J gene, and CDR3 amino acid sequence. The percentage overlap between two repertoires was calculated by dividing the number of shared unique clonotypes by the size of the smaller repertoire. Three approaches were used to assess repertoire richness: RTK rarefaction, the Chao1 estimator, and Recon v2.1 estimates of unobserved clonotypes. For all TCRbeta clonotypes obtained by the gDNA method from several donors, generation probabilities were computed with OLGA. TCRdb re-hosts the immuneACCESS table, in-frame sequences only. Its copies lack some clones; in the studies checked, an unresolved V gene accounts for under half of them, and the cause for the rest is not known. That table furnishes V, J and clone size, whereas the DNA furnished D and trimming. This sample has under 2,000,000 clones in its table, and about 95% of those were observed once. Of the sample, around 1.2% is held by the ten largest clones.

On this clone itself: Its antigen is not yet known. Within one base of it there is no much larger clone, and no base qualities were kept.

CD8 naive samples were obtained by positive selection for CCR7 among CD45RO-negative cells, yielding a CD45RA+CCR7+ population from which TemRA cells were excluded. The donors were healthy, HIV-negative adults who had no recently reported acute infections or vaccinations. Every donor was a Caucasian adult residing in Nashville, Tennessee, USA. After blood collection by leukapheresis, PBMCs were isolated using Ficoll-Histopaque density gradient centrifugation and then cryopreserved in the vapor phase of liquid nitrogen. Purity and quantity of every magnetically sorted T cell population were checked by analytical flow cytometry. From each sorted fraction, genomic DNA was isolated and quantified by UV absorbance on a Nanodrop 2000c.

The chain employs TRBV2 and TRBJ2-1, with TRBD1 perhaps the D gene, on 5 matching bases. The sequencing input was naive CD8+ T cells sorted from blood. Reading the label with the study, this specimen's cell subset or site is: CD45RA+CCR7+. The clonotype comes from a man younger than 35 in good health. The DNA sequence is TGTGCCAGCGGATTAACGGGTTCGACAGTCCTTGAGCAGTTCTTC. Its protein reads: CASGLTGSTVLEQFF.